This entry is about one TCR beta chain. Its antigen is currently unknown. V was shortened by 4 bases and J by 12 bases, with 13 bases between the two germline ends. CDR3 length: 13 residues. Per the germline V gene, CDR1 is SGHDN and CDR2 is FVKESK. The entry originates in a study of shared clonotypes between healthy human individuals. Across the study: Samples came from two female and three male donors aged 18 to 49.

Sequencing was performed with immunoSEQ multiplex PCR; in TCRdb, only in-frame clones are kept and a portion is missing. Among 980,000 or so clones listed, 76% were seen once. Study-wide findings and caveats: It was anticipated that sequencing depth would influence how many clonotypes donors shared. It was the few donors that limited the genetic and exposure-history diversity represented.

The source is a man younger than 35 in good health. The V and J genes are TRBV14 and TRBJ1-6; D remains ambiguous. Sequenced sample: memory CD4+ T cells sorted from blood. Subset here: CD45RA-negative fraction. In nucleotides, the CDR3 is TGTGCCAGCAGCCTAGGACGTGGTGGACCCCTCCACTTT. This codes for CASSLGRGGPLHF.